The 26 T cell receptor beta chains below all came from one sample that was sequenced in a study of blood T cell repertoires in COVID-19. Clones were read by immunoSEQ multiplex PCR, and TCRdb kept only the in-frame ones, dropping some. This table holds approximately 120,000 clones, 85% found once. Source material: peripheral blood. These receptors were obtained from a woman at least 80 years old with acute or convalescent COVID-19.

The V and J genes are TRBV7-8 and TRBJ2-1; 8 positions agree with TRBD2. V shed 4 bases and J 14 bases; nucleotides not matched to a gene: 22. The CDR3 sequence is 17 residues long. CDR1 is SGHVS, CDR2 FQNEAQ, per germline. Here the CDR3 reads CASSSPRVLAGSHLEFF. In DNA, the CDR3 is TGTGCCAGCAGCTCTCCCCGGGTGTTAGCGGGGTCCCACTTAGAGTTCTTC.

V and J are TRBV7-9 and TRBJ1-1; TRBD1 matches at 8 bases. Looked up from germline, CDR1 is SEHNR and CDR2 is FQNEAQ (reference sequence). CDR3 length equals 15 residues. The junction had 8 bases not matched to a gene; V was cut back by 5 bases and J by 3 bases. CDR3 DNA: TGTGCCAGCAGCCCCCAAACAGGGGGGGACACTGAAGCTTTCTTT. This gives the protein CASSPQTGGDTEAFF.

J is TRBJ1-1 and V is TRBV4-1, with D perhaps TRBD1 (6 bases). Germline CDR1 reads MGHRA; CDR2 reads YSYEKL. CDR3 length: 15 residues. Trimming shortened V by 4 bases and J by 7 bases, and 19 bases separated the two germline ends. The DNA for the CDR3 is TGCGCCAGCAGCCCCTACCACCGGGACAATATTGAAGCTTTCTTT. Its protein product is CASSPYHRDNIEAFF.

The chain joins TRBV28 to TRBJ1-1, with TRBD1 identical over 7 bases. Looked up from germline, CDR1 is MDHEN and CDR2 is SYDVKM. The CDR3 runs to 14 residues. Trimming cost V 7 bases and J 10 bases; bases outside gene matches: 15. The CDR3 here is CASTTQGTVRTAFF. CDR3 DNA: TGTGCCAGCACCACTCAGGGGACAGTAAGAACAGCTTTCTTT. Full variable domain (rest looked up from reference TRBV28 and TRBJ1-1): DVKVTQSSRYLVKRTGEKVFLECVQDMDHENMFWYRQDPGLGLRLIYFSYDVKMKEKGDIPEGYSVSREKKERFSLILESASTNQTSMYLCASTTQGTVRTAFFGQGTRLTVV.

V gene TRBV6-5 combines with J gene TRBJ1-1, with 7 bases lining up with TRBD1. The CDR3 is 15 residues long. Per the germline V gene, CDR1 is MNHEY and CDR2 is SVGAGI. Losses at the gene ends were 6 bases for V and 0 bases for J; bases not matched to a gene: 7. CDR3 sequence (DNA): TGTGCCAGCAGGGACAGGCCTGGGATGAACACTGAAGCTTTCTTT. Encoded protein: CASRDRPGMNTEAFF.

This CDR3 is CASSYSGQKKLFF. CDR3 sequence (DNA): TGTGCCAGCAGTTATTCAGGACAGAAAAAACTGTTTTTT. The chain recombines TRBV28 with TRBJ1-4; the D gene is possibly TRBD1 (6 bases). Trimming took off 4 bases at V and 9 bases at J, with 12 bases between the two ends. The CDR3 sequence is 13 residues long. Germline V gene data show CDR1 as MDHEN and CDR2 as SYDVKM.

This sequence joins TRBV28 and TRBJ2-1; the match to TRBD1 covers 7 bases. Germline CDR1 and CDR2: MDHEN and SYDVKM. This CDR3 is 12 amino acids long. V lost 10 bases and J lost 7; bases outside the gene matches: 7. The CDR3 DNA reads TGTGCCACCCGACAGGGTAGGAATGAGCAGTTCTTC. Its protein is CATRQGRNEQFF.

The chain joins TRBV11-2 to TRBJ2-3; maybe TRBD2 (6 bases). Trimming shortened V by 4 bases and J by 4 bases, and 15 bases separated the two germline ends. The CDR3 is 15 amino acids. From germline, CDR1 is SGHAT and CDR2 FQNNGV. CDR3 nucleotides: TGTGCCAGCAGCTCCGGGGGATTCGCTGCAGATACGCAGTATTTT. This gives the protein CASSSGGFAADTQYF.

V and J are TRBV2 and TRBJ1-5; perhaps TRBD1 as D (5 bases). Germline V lookup: CDR1 SNHLY, CDR2 FYNNEI. The CDR3 is 13 residues long. V lost 7 bases and J lost 0, with 7 bases in between. The CDR3 DNA reads as TGTGCCAGCACAGGGTTTAGCAATCAGCCCCAGCATTTT. Encoded protein: CASTGFSNQPQHF.

The rearrangement links TRBV28 to TRBJ1-5, with TRBD1 as a possible D gene (5 bases). With 6 bases removed from V and 1 base from J, the gap between germline ends came to 7 bases. The CDR3 runs 13 residues. Germline V gives CDR1 MDHEN, CDR2 SYDVKM. The CDR3 sequence: CASRGRSNQPQHF. The CDR3 nucleotides are TGTGCCAGCAGGGGGCGGAGCAATCAGCCCCAGCATTTT.

In this sample, this clone turned up once. This rearrangement joins TRBV5-1 to TRBJ1-1; 10 positions match TRBD1. Unmatched junction bases numbered 8, after V lost 4 bases and J lost 2 bases. The CDR3 runs 16 residues. Germline V gene data show CDR1 as SGHRS and CDR2 as YFSETQ. The CDR3 coding sequence is TGCGCCAGCAGCCCCAATGGACAGGGGGTAAACACTGAAGCTTTCTTT. It is translated as CASSPNGQGVNTEAFF.

The CDR3 is CASSPMAGSTDTQYF. As DNA, the CDR3 is TGTGCCAGCAGCCCCATGGCGGGGAGCACAGATACGCAGTATTTT. This chain links TRBV9 with TRBJ2-3; weak D call: TRBD2 (6 bases). The CDR3 is 15 residues long. Germline CDR1 reads SGDLS; CDR2 reads YYNGEE. The V gene lost 4 bases and the J gene lost 0 bases, with 12 bases spanning the gap.

The chain carries TRBV7-9 and TRBJ2-2; 7 bases are shared with TRBD2. Trimming removed 1 base from V and 1 base from J; junction bases left unmatched: 0. This CDR3 is built from 15 residues. Germline CDR1 SEHNR, CDR2 FQNEAQ (reference sequence). The CDR3 DNA reads as TGTGCCAGCAGCTTAGGGGAGGGGAACACCGGGGAGCTGTTTTTT. As protein: CASSLGEGNTGELFF. Full variable domain (remainder filled in from reference TRBV7-9 and TRBJ2-2): DTGVSQNPRHKITKRGQNVTFRCDPISEHNRLYWYRQTLGQGPEFLTYFQNEAQLEKSRLLSDRFSAERPKGSFSTLEIQRTEQGDSAMYLCASSLGEGNTGELFFGEGSRLTVL.

The gene calls are TRBV29-1 and TRBJ1-5; 7 bases are shared with TRBD1. The CDR3 runs 14 residues. The germline gives CDR1 SQVTM, CDR2 ANQGSEA. V dropped 5 bases and J dropped 7; count of bases not matched to a gene: 11. CDR3 DNA sequence: TGCAGCGTTCGTGAGACAGGGAAGGGGCAGCCCCAGCATTTT. It specifies CSVRETGKGQPQHF.

The chain recombines TRBV11-1 with TRBJ2-1; no clear D gene. Germline V gene sequence: CDR1 SGHAT, CDR2 FQDESV (reference sequence). The ends were cut back, 8 bases at V and 9 bases at J, with 14 bases in the middle. The CDR3 extends over 12 amino acids. The CDR3 region has the DNA TGTGCCAGCTCGGAGTCGGTCGGTGAGCAGTTCTTC. Translation: CASSESVGEQFF. Full variable domain (missing parts from reference TRBV11-1 and TRBJ2-1): EAEVAQSPRYKITEKSQAVAFWCDPISGHATLYWYRQILGQGPELLVQFQDESVVDDSQLPKDRFSAERLKGVDSTLKIQPAELGDSAMYLCASSESVGEQFFGPGTRLTVL.

The rearrangement joins TRBV7-2 to TRBJ1-6; maybe TRBD1 (5 bases). Germline lookup yields CDR1 SGHTA and CDR2 FQGNSA. The CDR3 sequence is 15 residues long. V was shortened by 1 base and J by 10 bases, with 14 bases between the two germline ends. CDR3 amino acids: CASSLVWQGRSPLHF. The CDR3 DNA reads as TGTGCCAGCAGCTTAGTTTGGCAGGGTAGGTCACCCCTCCACTTT.

The chain couples TRBV7-2 to TRBJ1-2, with TRBD1 matching over 8 bases. This CDR3 has 13 amino acids. Looked up from germline, CDR1 is SGHTA and CDR2 is FQGNSA. The junction had 3 bases not matched to a gene; V was cut back by 5 bases and J by 4 bases. Here the CDR3 reads CASSPGTGYGYTF. The CDR3 DNA sequence: TGTGCCAGCAGCCCCGGGACAGGCTATGGCTACACCTTC.

CDR3: CASSLQGLGNQPQHF. For the CDR3, the DNA is TGTGCCAGCAGCTTACAGGGACTTGGCAATCAGCCCCAGCATTTT. The chain carries TRBV7-8 and TRBJ1-5; TRBD1 is a possible D gene (5 bases). V was cut by 2 bases and J by 2 bases, with 10 bases left in between. The germline V gene encodes CDR1 SGHVS and CDR2 FQNEAQ. The CDR3 extends over 15 amino acids.

The V call is TRBV6-5, the J call TRBJ1-5, with a tentative D call TRBD1 (6 bases). CDR3 length: 15 amino acids. Germline CDR1 reads MNHEY; CDR2 reads SVGAGI. V lost 6 bases and J lost 4, with 16 bases in between. CDR3 in DNA: TGTGCCAGCAGCCCCCCAGGGGCGAAGAATCAGCCCCAGCATTTT. Its protein product is CASSPPGAKNQPQHF.

The gene calls are TRBV4-2 and TRBJ2-6, with a weak D call TRBD1 (6 bases). The CDR3 covers 16 residues. Deletions cut 0 bases from V and 0 bases from J, with 6 bases between. Germline V gives CDR1 LGHNA, CDR2 YNFKEQ. CDR3 nucleotide sequence: TGTGCCAGCAGCCAAGAGGACAGCTCTGGGGCCAACGTCCTGACTTTC. It specifies CASSQEDSSGANVLTF.

This clone has just one count. This sequence joins TRBV9 and TRBJ2-2; 8 nucleotides align to TRBD1. Per germline, CDR1 SGDLS and CDR2 YYNGEE. This CDR3 region has 18 residues. V was clipped by 1 base and J by 0 bases; unmatched bases: 8. CDR3 loop: CASSVQGTGSANTGELFF. CDR3 nucleotides: TGTGCCAGCAGCGTACAGGGGACAGGTTCCGCGAACACCGGGGAGCTGTTTTTT.

The V call is TRBV12-3 or TRBV12-4, the J call TRBJ1-2; D unresolved. V lost 6 bases, J lost 7 bases, and 12 bases lay in between. The CDR3 has 12 amino acids. CDR3 nucleotide sequence: TGTGCCAGCAGGCCGTCAGGTGGTGGCTACACCTTC. Protein: CASRPSGGGYTF.

J is TRBJ1-5 and V is TRBV2; possible D gene TRBD1, 6 bases. Germline CDR1 and CDR2: SNHLY and FYNNEI. The CDR3 totals 15 residues. Trimming left V 11 bases short and J 1 base short, with 18 bases between. CDR3: CACWTGTQSNQPQHF. In DNA form, the CDR3 reads TGTGCCTGCTGGACCGGGACACAGAGCAATCAGCCCCAGCATTTT. The full variable domain, in which reference TRBV2 and TRBJ1-5 provide the parts outside the CDR3, is EPEVTQTPSHQVTQMGQEVILRCVPISNHLYFYWYRQILGQKVEFLVSFYNNEISEKSEIFDDQFSVERPDGSNFTLKIRSTKLEDSAMYFCACWTGTQSNQPQHFGDGTRLSIL.

The V call is TRBV7-2, the J call TRBJ2-1, with TRBD2 as a possible D gene (6 bases). Germline V gene data show CDR1 as SGHTA and CDR2 as FQGNSA. This CDR3 has 15 residues. V was cut by 4 bases and J by 8 bases, with 18 bases left in between. The CDR3 is CASSSRRGVGDEQFF. DNA for the CDR3: TGTGCCAGCAGCTCGCGGAGGGGAGTGGGCGATGAGCAGTTCTTC.

The J gene is TRBJ1-1, the V gene TRBV6-6; a possible D gene is TRBD1 (6 bases). The length of the CDR3 is 14 residues. Germline-derived CDR1 and CDR2 are MNHNY and SVGAGI (reference sequence). Between the trimmed V and J ends, which lost 7 bases and 1 base, there was a span of 13 bases. The CDR3 loop is CASTGVQKNTEAFF. The DNA of the CDR3 is TGTGCCAGCACAGGGGTTCAGAAGAACACTGAAGCTTTCTTT.

The gene calls are TRBV3-1 (or the pseudogene TRBV3-2) and TRBJ1-4; D is perhaps TRBD1 (5 bases). Trimming cost V 1 base and J 5 bases, with 8 bases left between them. From germline, CDR1 is LGHDT and CDR2 YNNKEL (reference sequence). This CDR3 is built from 14 residues. The CDR3 protein is CASSQATANEKLFF. The CDR3 DNA reads TGTGCCAGCAGCCAAGCGACAGCAAATGAAAAACTGTTTTTT.